Listed below are T cell receptor beta chains from one sample, sequenced in a study of identical twins. TCRdb passed the 5' RACE reads through MiXCR, listing each CDR3 protein once. This table has roughly 1.6 million distinct CDR3 sequences, roughly a third appearing once. Sequenced input: cord blood. The receptors derive from a newborn girl in good health. Each CDR3 is given with its conserved first and last residue. Fields, in order: J gene, V gene, clone size, D gene, CDR3 protein, CDR3 DNA. The D gene is left open where the match is weak. Size is omitted from some rows. Given values are once, few, many or a class for expanded clones.

>TRBJ1-6|TRBV3-1|-|TRBD1
CASKQWTGDSPLHF
TGTGCCAGCAAACAGTGGACAGGGGATTCACCCCTCCACTTT
>TRBJ2-3|TRBV7-9|-|TRBD2
CASSLSGAGGSTDTQYF
TGTGCCAGCAGTCTTTCCGGTGCGGGAGGTAGCACAGATACGCAGTATTTT
>TRBJ1-1|TRBV20-1|-|TRBD1
CSARRDRGRPEAFF
TGCAGTGCTAGGCGGGACAGGGGGCGACCTGAAGCTTTCTTT
>TRBJ2-5|TRBV10-3|-|-
CAIRVRASPQETQYF
TGTGCCATCAGGGTTAGGGCTAGCCCTCAAGAGACCCAGTACTTC
>TRBJ2-1|TRBV4-1|once|TRBD2
CASSLVLSQAGIGEQFF
TGCGCCAGCAGCCTTGTGTTGTCTCAAGCGGGGATAGGTGAGCAGTTCTTC
>TRBJ1-4|TRBV20-1|few|-
CSARDGDGYEEKLFF
TGCAGTGCTAGAGATGGAGATGGGTACGAGGAAAAACTGTTTTTT
>TRBJ2-3|TRBV25-1|-|-
CASRAGATDTQYF
TGTGCCAGCAGGGCCGGGGCCACAGATACGCAGTATTTT
>TRBJ2-2|TRBV5-1|few|-
CASSKGDTGELFF
TGCGCCAGCAGTAAGGGGGACACCGGGGAGCTGTTTTTT
>TRBJ2-4|TRBV28|-|-
CASTDRRGSKNIQYF
TGTGCCAGCACCGACCGACGGGGAAGCAAAAACATTCAGTACTTC
>TRBJ1-6|TRBV4-2|few|-
CASSRLGGPSYNSPLHF
TGTGCCAGCAGCCGTCTGGGGGGCCCCTCCTATAATTCACCCCTCCACTTT
>TRBJ2-3|TRBV7-2|-|TRBD2
CASSLVSLPSGNTDTQYF
TGTGCCAGCAGCTTAGTATCCCTTCCTAGCGGAAACACAGATACGCAGTATTTT
>TRBJ2-7|TRBV20-1|few|-
CSVEDSSSSYNEQYF
TGCAGTGTCGAAGACTCGTCGAGCTCCTACAATGAGCAGTACTTC
>TRBJ2-5|TRBV3-1|many|-
CASSQAGKETQYF
TGTGCCAGCAGCCAAGCGGGAAAAGAGACCCAGTACTTC
>TRBJ2-2|TRBV5-6|few|TRBD2
CASTRTSGGTGELFF
TGTGCCAGCACCCGTACTAGCGGGGGAACCGGGGAGCTGTTTTTT
>TRBJ1-2|TRBV27|-|TRBD1
CASSPHGTGGYGYTF
TGTGCCAGCAGTCCACACGGGACAGGGGGCTATGGCTACACCTTC
>TRBJ2-1|TRBV7-8|-|-
CASSLGVAPQFF
TGTGCCAGCAGCTTAGGAGTAGCGCCGCAGTTCTTC
>TRBJ2-5|TRBV6-2/TRBV6-3|-|TRBD1
CASSWDRVRETQYF
TGTGCCAGCAGTTGGGACAGGGTGCGGGAGACCCAGTACTTC
>TRBJ2-2|TRBV2|few|TRBD2
CASTGLAGTGELFF
TGTGCCAGCACTGGACTAGCGGGAACCGGGGAGCTGTTTTTT
>TRBJ2-1|TRBV25-1|-|TRBD2
CASGELAGGHNEQFF
TGTGCCAGCGGTGAACTAGCGGGAGGACACAATGAGCAGTTCTTC
>TRBJ2-5|TRBV11-3|few|-
CASSLDHIGASEKIKETQYF
TGTGCCAGCAGCTTAGATCATATTGGGGCTAGCGAGAAAATTAAAGAGACCCAGTACTTC
>TRBJ1-1|TRBV19|-|TRBD1
CASSISGQVNTEAFF
TGTGCCAGTAGTATATCGGGACAGGTGAACACTGAAGCTTTCTTT
>TRBJ2-1|TRBV2|few|TRBD1
CASSDWQGDNEQFF
TGTGCCAGCAGTGATTGGCAGGGGGACAATGAGCAGTTCTTC
>TRBJ1-1|TRBV6-1|-|-
CASSEYSPNTEAFF
TGTGCCAGCAGTGAATATAGCCCGAACACTGAAGCTTTCTTT
>TRBJ2-5|TRBV20-1|few|TRBD2
CSAYPSGRTEETQYF
TGCAGTGCTTACCCTAGCGGGAGGACCGAGGAGACCCAGTACTTC
>TRBJ2-3|TRBV7-9|few|TRBD2
CACSFRTSGVTDTQYF
TGTGCCTGCAGTTTTAGGACTAGCGGGGTCACAGATACGCAGTATTTT
>TRBJ2-2|TRBV24-1|-|-
CATRQGRNTGELFF
TGTGCCACCAGGCAGGGAAGGAACACCGGGGAGCTGTTTTTT
>TRBJ1-4|TRBV20-1|few|TRBD1
CSAPDRRGNEKLFF
TGCAGTGCTCCGGACAGGAGGGGGAATGAAAAACTGTTTTTT
>TRBJ1-1|TRBV20-1|-|-
CSALEQGRTEAFF
TGCAGTGCCCTCGAGCAGGGGAGGACTGAAGCTTTCTTT
>TRBJ1-5|TRBV29-1|-|TRBD1
CSVLTGDSNQPQHF
TGCAGCGTTTTGACAGGGGATAGCAATCAGCCCCAGCATTTT
>TRBJ1-5|TRBV4-1|-|-
CASSRHGGNQPQHF
TGCGCCAGCAGCCGACACGGGGGCAATCAGCCCCAGCATTTT
>TRBJ1-2|TRBV20-1|few|-
CSALQGPNYGYTF
TGCAGTGCTCTTCAGGGGCCCAACTATGGCTACACCTTC
>TRBJ1-5|TRBV20-1|once|TRBD1
CSARKPTGKGQPQHF
TGCAGTGCTAGAAAACCGACAGGGAAGGGGCAGCCCCAGCATTTT
>TRBJ2-4|TRBV20-1|few|-
CSASRGGGAKNIQYF
TGCAGTGCTAGTCGGGGTGGGGGGGCCAAAAACATTCAGTACTTC
>TRBJ2-4|TRBV28|-|TRBD1
CASSPQTGSEQYF
TGTGCCAGCAGTCCGCAGACAGGGAGTGAGCAGTACTTC
>TRBJ1-1|TRBV25-1|-|-
CASSGPHRNTEAFF
TGTGCCAGCAGTGGCCCACACAGAAACACTGAAGCTTTCTTT
>TRBJ2-3|TRBV5-4|-|-
CASSLGGGSADTQYF
TGTGCCAGCAGCTTGGGTGGGGGGAGTGCAGATACGCAGTATTTT
>TRBJ2-7|TRBV9|-|TRBD2
CASSPSGGYSYEQYF
TGTGCCAGCAGCCCTAGCGGGGGGTACTCCTACGAGCAGTACTTC
>TRBJ2-1|TRBV5-6|-|-
CASSLRGPSAGNEQFF
TGTGCCAGCAGCTTGAGAGGGCCATCCGCCGGGAATGAGCAGTTCTTC
>TRBJ1-3|TRBV28|-|-
CASSLVGRIYF
TGTGCCAGCAGTTTAGTAGGCCGAATATATTTT
>TRBJ2-7|TRBV12-3/TRBV12-4|-|TRBD1
CASSLAGTGGWEQYF
TGTGCCAGCAGTTTAGCCGGGACAGGGGGCTGGGAGCAGTACTTC
>TRBJ2-7|TRBV20-1|few|TRBD2
CSARDLGGGYEQYF
TGCAGTGCTAGAGATTTGGGGGGGGGCTACGAGCAGTACTTC
>TRBJ2-1|TRBV10-3|few|-
CAISEQRGNEQFF
TGTGCCATCAGTGAGCAACGAGGGAATGAGCAGTTCTTC
>TRBJ1-1|TRBV2|few|-
CATNAGGTEAFF
TGTGCCACCAACGCCGGGGGGACTGAAGCTTTCTTT
>TRBJ1-4|TRBV27|-|-
CASSPIGRYNEKLFF
TGTGCCAGCAGTCCGATCGGGAGGTATAATGAAAAACTGTTTTTT
>TRBJ1-4|TRBV20-1|-|TRBD1
CSARDWDSDEKLFF
TGCAGTGCTAGAGATTGGGACAGTGATGAAAAACTGTTTTTT
>TRBJ1-6|TRBV20-1|-|TRBD1
CSARGDRGRPYNSPLHF
TGCAGTGCTAGGGGGGACAGGGGGCGCCCGTATAATTCACCCCTCCACTTT
>TRBJ2-2|TRBV12-3/TRBV12-4|-|-
CASSFDSYRGGTGELFF
TGTGCCAGCAGTTTTGACTCTTACAGGGGGGGCACCGGGGAGCTGTTTTTT
>TRBJ2-3|TRBV5-6|-|TRBD2
CASSLYGLAGVTSTDTQYF
TGTGCCAGCAGCTTGTATGGACTAGCGGGCGTTACTAGCACAGATACGCAGTATTTT
>TRBJ2-1|TRBV7-7|-|TRBD2
CASSLALGLAPYNEQFF
TGTGCTAGCAGCTTAGCCCTCGGACTAGCGCCGTACAATGAGCAGTTCTTC
>TRBJ1-5|TRBV2|-|-
CASQASGNQPQHF
TGTGCCAGTCAGGCGTCAGGCAATCAGCCCCAGCATTTT
>TRBJ2-7|TRBV20-1|few|-
CSALRTGTPYEQYF
TGCAGTGCTCTACGAACCGGGACACCTTACGAGCAGTACTTC
>TRBJ1-2|TRBV13|-|TRBD1
CASSLGPTGAGYTF
TGTGCCAGCAGCTTGGGCCCGACAGGGGCTGGCTACACCTTC
>TRBJ2-6|TRBV20-1|-|-
CSASWGANVLTF
TGCAGTGCTAGTTGGGGGGCCAACGTCCTGACTTTC
>TRBJ1-2|TRBV29-1|-|-
CSVEEAEFYGYTF
TGCAGCGTTGAAGAGGCAGAGTTCTATGGCTACACCTTC
>TRBJ2-1|TRBV27|-|-
CASRKLGLAGNEQFF
TGTGCCAGCCGAAAGTTAGGGCTAGCCGGCAATGAGCAGTTCTTC